This T cell receptor (beta chain) emerged from a study of T cell changes during pregnancy in multiple sclerosis. The table came from immunoSEQ multiplex PCR; TCRdb's copy has only in-frame clones and leaves some out. The profile shows 40,000 to 50,000 clones, 80% to 95% of them singletons. CDR1 is SGHAT and CDR2 is FQNNGV in the germline V gene. The CDR3 covers 18 residues. Trimming shortened V by 2 bases and J by 0 bases, and 16 bases separated the two germline ends. The sample was CD8+ T cells from peripheral blood mononuclear cells, taken in the first trimester of pregnancy. The chain joins TRBV11-2 to TRBJ1-4; D is possibly TRBD1 (6 bases). The receptor was isolated from a female donor with multiple sclerosis, enrolled in a pregnancy study. CDR3 residues: CASSLTGTDTATNEKLFF. CDR3 sequence (DNA): TGTGCCAGCAGCTTAACAGGGACCGACACTGCAACTAATGAAAAACTGTTTTTT.